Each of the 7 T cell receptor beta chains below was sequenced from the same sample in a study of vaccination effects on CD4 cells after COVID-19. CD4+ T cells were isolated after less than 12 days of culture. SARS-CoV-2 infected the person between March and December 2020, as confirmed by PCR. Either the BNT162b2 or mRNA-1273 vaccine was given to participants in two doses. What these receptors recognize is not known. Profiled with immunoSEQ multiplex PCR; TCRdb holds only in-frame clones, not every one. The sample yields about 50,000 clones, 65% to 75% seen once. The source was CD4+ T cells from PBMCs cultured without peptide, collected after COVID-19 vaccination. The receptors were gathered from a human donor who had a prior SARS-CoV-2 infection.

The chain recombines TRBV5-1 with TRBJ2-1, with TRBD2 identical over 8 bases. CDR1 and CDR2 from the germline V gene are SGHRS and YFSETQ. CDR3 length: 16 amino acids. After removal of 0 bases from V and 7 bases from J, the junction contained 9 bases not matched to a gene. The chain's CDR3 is CASSLDNSGIVNEQFF. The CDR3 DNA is TGCGCCAGCAGCTTGGATAATAGCGGGATTGTAAATGAGCAGTTCTTC.

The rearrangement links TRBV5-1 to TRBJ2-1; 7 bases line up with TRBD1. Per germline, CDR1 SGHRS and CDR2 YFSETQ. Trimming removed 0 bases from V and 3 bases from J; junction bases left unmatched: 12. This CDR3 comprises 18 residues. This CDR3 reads CASSLGDRQGSGYNEQFF. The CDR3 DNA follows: TGCGCCAGCAGCTTGGGAGACCGACAGGGATCGGGCTACAATGAGCAGTTCTTC.

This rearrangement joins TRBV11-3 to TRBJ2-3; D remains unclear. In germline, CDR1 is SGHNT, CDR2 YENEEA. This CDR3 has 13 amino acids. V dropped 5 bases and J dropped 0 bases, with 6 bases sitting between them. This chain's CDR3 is CASSLQSTDTQYF. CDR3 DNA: TGTGCCAGCAGCCTACAGAGCACAGATACGCAGTATTTT.

In DNA, the CDR3 is TGTGCCTGGAGTGATTATAAGGGGGGAGGATATGGCTACACCTTC. Its translation: CAWSDYKGGGYGYTF. The chain recombines TRBV30 with TRBJ1-2, with D possibly TRBD1 on 6 matching bases. Germline loops: CDR1 GTSNPN, CDR2 SVGIG (reference sequence). The V end lost 1 base, the J end lost 5 bases, and 17 bases lay between the germline ends. This CDR3 comprises 15 residues.

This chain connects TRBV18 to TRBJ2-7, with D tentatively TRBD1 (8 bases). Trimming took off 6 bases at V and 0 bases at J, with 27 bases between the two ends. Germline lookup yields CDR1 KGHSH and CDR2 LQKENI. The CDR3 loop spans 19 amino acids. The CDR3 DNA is TGTGCCAGCTCTCGCAAAACAGGGGGGGCTTCGGACTACTCCTACGAGCAGTACTTC. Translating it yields CASSRKTGGASDYSYEQYF.

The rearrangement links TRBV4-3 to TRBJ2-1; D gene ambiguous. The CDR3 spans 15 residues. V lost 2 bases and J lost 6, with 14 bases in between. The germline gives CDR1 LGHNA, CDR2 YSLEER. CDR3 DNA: TGCGCCAGCAGCCAAATCGATGACCCAAGCAATGAGCAGTTCTTC. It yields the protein CASSQIDDPSNEQFF.

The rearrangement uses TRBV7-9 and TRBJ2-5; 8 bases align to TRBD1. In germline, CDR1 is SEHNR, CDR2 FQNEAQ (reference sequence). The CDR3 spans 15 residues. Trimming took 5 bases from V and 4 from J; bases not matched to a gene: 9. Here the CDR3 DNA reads TGTGCCAGCAGCCTCCCTTGGGGACAGGTAGAGACCCAGTACTTC. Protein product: CASSLPWGQVETQYF.